The clone carrying this TCR beta chain has just a few counts. The data belong to a study of shared T cell receptors in the human thymus. Assay: immunoSEQ multiplex PCR; the TCRdb copy retains only in-frame clones and omits some. The table includes hundreds of thousands of clones, around three quarters detected once. This CDR3 is built from 20 residues. Trimming at V came to 3 bases and at J to 0 bases, leaving 19 bases not matched to a gene. The V gene's germline CDR1 is SGHRS and CDR2 YFSETQ. These data were likewise used in another study, on human thymus T cells. From that study: Having surgery to correct congenital heart defects, healthy Finnish infants acted as the donors. Thymus tissue was removed during corrective cardiac surgery. Both thymic and peripheral blood repertoires showed apparently biased V and J usage. Related research described thymic repertoires that were highly overlapping among unrelated individuals.

The chain links TRBV5-1 to TRBJ2-3, with TRBD2 matching 7 bases. Input material: thymocytes. The receptor was derived from a boy less than two years old with a congenital heart defect. CDR3 nucleotide sequence: TGCGCCAGCAGCTACCTGACAGATCCTCTAGCGGCAACTAGCACAGATACGCAGTATTTT. Translating gives CASSYLTDPLAATSTDTQYF.